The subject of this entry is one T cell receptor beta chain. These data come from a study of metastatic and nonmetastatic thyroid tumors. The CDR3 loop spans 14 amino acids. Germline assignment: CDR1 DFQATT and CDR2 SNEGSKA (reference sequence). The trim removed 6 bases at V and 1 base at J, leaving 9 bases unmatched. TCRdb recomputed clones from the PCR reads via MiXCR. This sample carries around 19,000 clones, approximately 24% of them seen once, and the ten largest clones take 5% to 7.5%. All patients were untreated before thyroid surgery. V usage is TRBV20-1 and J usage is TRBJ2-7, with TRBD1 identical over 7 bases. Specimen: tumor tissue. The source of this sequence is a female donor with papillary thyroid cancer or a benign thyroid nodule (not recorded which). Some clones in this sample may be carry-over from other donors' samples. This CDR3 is CSAAGQGESYEQYF. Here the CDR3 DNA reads TGCAGTGCAGCAGGGCAGGGGGAATCCTACGAGCAGTACTTC.